Given below is one T cell receptor (beta chain) in context. Its specificity is unknown. These data originate in a study of shared clonotypes between healthy human individuals. Study-level findings and limits: Donor scarcity curtailed the genetic and exposure-history diversity represented herein. Sharing of clonotypes among donors was expected to vary with sequencing depth.

Several immunoSEQ plates received, in even portions, the genomic DNA of each subset. Only in-frame clones appear in the TCRdb table, and some are missing; sequencing was by immunoSEQ multiplex PCR. The data contain about 470,000 clones, roughly 83% of them singletons. The origin of this receptor is a woman aged 40 to 50 in good health. Some clones in this sample may be carry-over from other donors' samples. Sequencing input: PBMCs.

DNA for the CDR3: TGTGCCAGCAGCGTTTACCGGAGTGACAGGGCCTACGAGCAGTACTTC. Protein: CASSVYRSDRAYEQYF. The J gene is TRBJ2-7, the V gene TRBV9; 7 nucleotides line up with TRBD1. The CDR3 spans 16 residues. Germline V gene sequence: CDR1 SGDLS, CDR2 YYNGEE. Trimming at V came to 2 bases and at J to 2 bases, leaving 10 bases not matched to a gene.